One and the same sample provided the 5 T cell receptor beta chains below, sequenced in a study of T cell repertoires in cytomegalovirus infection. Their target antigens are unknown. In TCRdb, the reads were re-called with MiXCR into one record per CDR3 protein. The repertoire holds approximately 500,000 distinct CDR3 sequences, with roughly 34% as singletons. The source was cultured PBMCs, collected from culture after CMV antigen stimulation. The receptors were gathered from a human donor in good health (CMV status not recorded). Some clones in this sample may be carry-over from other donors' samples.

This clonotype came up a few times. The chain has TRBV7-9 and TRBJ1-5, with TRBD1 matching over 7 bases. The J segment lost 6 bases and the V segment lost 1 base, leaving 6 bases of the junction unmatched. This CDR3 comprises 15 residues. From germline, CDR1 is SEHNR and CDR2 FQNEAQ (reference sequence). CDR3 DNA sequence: TGTGCCAGCAGCTTAGAGGGGGCGGGTGGTCAGCCCCAGCATTTT. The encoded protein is CASSLEGAGGQPQHF.

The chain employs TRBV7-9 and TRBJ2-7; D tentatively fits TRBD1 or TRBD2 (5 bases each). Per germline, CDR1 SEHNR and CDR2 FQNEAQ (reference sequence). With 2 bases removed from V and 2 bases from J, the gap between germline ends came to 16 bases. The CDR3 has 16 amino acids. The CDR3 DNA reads TGTGCCAGCAGCTTAACCGGGGCCGGGGATCCCTACGAGCAGTACTTC. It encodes CASSLTGAGDPYEQYF.

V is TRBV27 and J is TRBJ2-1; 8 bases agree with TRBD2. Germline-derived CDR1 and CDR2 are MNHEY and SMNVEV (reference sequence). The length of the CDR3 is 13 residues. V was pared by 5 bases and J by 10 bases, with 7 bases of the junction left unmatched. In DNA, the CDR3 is TGTGCCAGCAGTCTCCCCGGACTAGCAGAGCAGTTCTTC. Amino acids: CASSLPGLAEQFF.

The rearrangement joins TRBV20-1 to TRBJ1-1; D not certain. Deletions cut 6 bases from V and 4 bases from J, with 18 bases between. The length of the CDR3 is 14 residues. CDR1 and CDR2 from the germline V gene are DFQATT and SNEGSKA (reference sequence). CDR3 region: CSAPPGVGSTEAFF. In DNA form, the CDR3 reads TGCAGTGCCCCCCCCGGGGTGGGGAGCACTGAAGCTTTCTTT.

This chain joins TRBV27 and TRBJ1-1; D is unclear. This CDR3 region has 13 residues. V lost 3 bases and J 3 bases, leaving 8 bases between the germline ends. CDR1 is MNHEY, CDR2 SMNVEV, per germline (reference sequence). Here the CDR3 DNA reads TGTGCCAGCAGTTTTGAGGGTGACACTGAAGCTTTCTTT. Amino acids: CASSFEGDTEAFF.